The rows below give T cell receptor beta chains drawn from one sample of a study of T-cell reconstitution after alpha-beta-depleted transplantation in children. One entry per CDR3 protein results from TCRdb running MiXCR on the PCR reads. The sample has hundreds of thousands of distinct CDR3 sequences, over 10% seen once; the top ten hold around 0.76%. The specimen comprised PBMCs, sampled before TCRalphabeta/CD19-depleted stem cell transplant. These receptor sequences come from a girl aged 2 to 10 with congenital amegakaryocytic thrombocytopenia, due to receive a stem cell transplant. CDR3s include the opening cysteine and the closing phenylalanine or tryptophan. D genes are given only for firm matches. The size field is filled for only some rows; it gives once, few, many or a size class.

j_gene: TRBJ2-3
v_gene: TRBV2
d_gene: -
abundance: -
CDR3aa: CASSDLRADTQYF
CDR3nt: TGTGCCAGCAGTGATTTGAGGGCAGATACGCAGTATTTT

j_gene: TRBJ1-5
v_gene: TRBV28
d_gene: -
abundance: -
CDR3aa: CASRDQQGSSRYSNQPQHF
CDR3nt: TGTGCCAGCAGGGATCAACAGGGCAGTTCTCGGTATAGCAATCAGCCCCAGCATTTT

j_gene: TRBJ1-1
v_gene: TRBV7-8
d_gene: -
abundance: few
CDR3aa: CASSLVGFQPMNTEAFF
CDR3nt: TGTGCCAGCAGCTTAGTTGGTTTCCAGCCCATGAACACTGAAGCTTTCTTT

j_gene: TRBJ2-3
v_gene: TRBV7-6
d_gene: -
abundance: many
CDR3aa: CASSLGRPDTQYF
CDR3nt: TGTGCCAGCAGCTTGGGACGTCCAGATACGCAGTATTTT

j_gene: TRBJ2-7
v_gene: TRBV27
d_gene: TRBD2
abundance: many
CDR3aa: CASSNQGGFYEQYF
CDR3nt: TGTGCCAGCAGTAATCAGGGAGGGTTCTACGAGCAGTACTTC

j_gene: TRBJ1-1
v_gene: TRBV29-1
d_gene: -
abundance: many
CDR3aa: CSASGTEAFF
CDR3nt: TGCAGCGCCTCCGGGACAGAAGCTTTCTTT

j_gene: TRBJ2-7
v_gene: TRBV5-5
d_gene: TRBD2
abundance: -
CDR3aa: CASSWQSGAGTSYEQYF
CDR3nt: TGTGCCAGCAGCTGGCAATCGGGAGCGGGGACCTCCTACGAGCAGTACTTC

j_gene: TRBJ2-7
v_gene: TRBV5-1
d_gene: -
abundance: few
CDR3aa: CASSLRLGGADLSYEQYF
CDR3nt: TGCGCCAGCAGCTTGAGACTTGGGGGAGCGGACCTCTCCTACGAGCAGTACTTC

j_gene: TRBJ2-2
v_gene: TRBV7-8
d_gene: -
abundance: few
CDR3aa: CASSLAQETGELFF
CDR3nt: TGTGCCAGCAGCTTAGCCCAGGAAACCGGGGAGCTGTTTTTT

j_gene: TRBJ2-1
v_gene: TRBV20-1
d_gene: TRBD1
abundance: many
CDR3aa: CSAQDGQGAMGEQFF
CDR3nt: TGCAGTGCGCAGGATGGACAGGGAGCAATGGGTGAGCAGTTCTTC

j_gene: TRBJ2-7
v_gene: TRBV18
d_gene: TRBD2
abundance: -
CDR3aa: CASSPLSGSSYEQYF
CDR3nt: TGTGCCAGCTCACCACTTAGCGGGAGCTCCTACGAGCAGTACTTC

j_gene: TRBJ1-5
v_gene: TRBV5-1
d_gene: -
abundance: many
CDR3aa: CASSSAAAGSVQHF
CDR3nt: TGCGCCAGCAGCTCGGCTGCCGCAGGGTCGGTCCAGCATTTT

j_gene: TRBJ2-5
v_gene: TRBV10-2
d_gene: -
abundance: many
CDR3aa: CASSDIGIRQETQYF
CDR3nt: TGCGCCAGCAGTGATATCGGGATTCGTCAAGAGACCCAGTACTTC

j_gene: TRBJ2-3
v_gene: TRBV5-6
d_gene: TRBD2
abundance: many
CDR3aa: CASSSGLAGGPKDTQYF
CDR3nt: TGTGCCAGCAGCTCGGGACTAGCGGGAGGGCCAAAAGATACGCAGTATTTT

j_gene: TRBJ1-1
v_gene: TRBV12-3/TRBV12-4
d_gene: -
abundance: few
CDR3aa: CASSLRELNTEAFF
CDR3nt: TGTGCCAGCAGTTTAAGAGAGCTAAACACTGAAGCTTTCTTT

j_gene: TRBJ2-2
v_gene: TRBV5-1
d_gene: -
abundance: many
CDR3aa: CASSLADSTTGELFF
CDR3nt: TGCGCCAGCAGCTTGGCCGACAGTACCACCGGGGAGCTGTTTTTT

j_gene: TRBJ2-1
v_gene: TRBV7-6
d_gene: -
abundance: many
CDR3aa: CASSSLRTDYNEQFF
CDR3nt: TGTGCCAGCAGCTCATTGCGTACAGACTACAATGAGCAGTTCTTC

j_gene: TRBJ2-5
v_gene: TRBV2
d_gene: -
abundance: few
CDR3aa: CASLGPKKETQYF
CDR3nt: TGTGCCAGCCTCGGGCCGAAGAAAGAGACCCAGTACTTC

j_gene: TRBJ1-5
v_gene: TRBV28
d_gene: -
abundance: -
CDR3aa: CASSFLSPSNQPQHF
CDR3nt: TGTGCCAGCAGTTTTCTTTCCCCCAGCAATCAGCCCCAGCATTTT

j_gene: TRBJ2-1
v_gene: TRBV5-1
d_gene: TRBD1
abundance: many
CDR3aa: CASSGRTGGFNEQFF
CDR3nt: TGCGCCAGCAGCGGTAGGACAGGGGGCTTCAATGAGCAGTTCTTC

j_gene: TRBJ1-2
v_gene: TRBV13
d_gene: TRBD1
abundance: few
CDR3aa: CASSYRWTGKDGYTF
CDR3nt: TGTGCCAGCAGCTACCGGTGGACAGGGAAGGATGGCTACACCTTC

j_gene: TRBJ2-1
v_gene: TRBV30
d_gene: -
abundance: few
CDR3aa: CAWRGVPYNEQFF
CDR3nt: TGTGCCTGGAGGGGGGTCCCATACAATGAGCAGTTCTTC

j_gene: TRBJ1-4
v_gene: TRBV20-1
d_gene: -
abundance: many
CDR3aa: CSASGEKLFF
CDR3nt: TGCAGTGCTTCCGGTGAAAAACTGTTTTTT

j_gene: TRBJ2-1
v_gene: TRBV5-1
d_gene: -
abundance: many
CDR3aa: CASSLAVPSASSYNEQFF
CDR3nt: TGCGCCAGCAGCTTGGCCGTGCCTAGCGCTAGCTCCTACAATGAGCAGTTCTTC

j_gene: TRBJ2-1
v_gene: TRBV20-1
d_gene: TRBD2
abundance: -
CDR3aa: CSALLAAYYNEQFF
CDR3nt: TGCAGTGCTCTACTAGCGGCTTACTACAATGAGCAGTTCTTC

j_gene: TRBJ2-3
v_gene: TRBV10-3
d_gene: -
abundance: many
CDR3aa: CAISFRGRDTQYF
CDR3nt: TGTGCCATCAGTTTCCGGGGGCGTGATACGCAGTATTTT